This TCR beta chain was documented in a study of T cell repertoires in cytomegalovirus infection. The overall study: Newly reported HLA-C-restricted and thoroughly characterized HLA-B-restricted CMV epitopes were employed. Public TCR beta signature analysis indicated the presence of both CMV infection and matching HLA type. Notes on the study in general: Accumulated public TCR beta family frequency recognized individuals carrying CMV together with the relevant HLA. Dominating the ex vivo response were HLA-C-restricted CMV-specific TCR beta clonotypes.

Points on this clonotype: Its antigen is not identified.

V shed 6 bases and J shed 0 bases, with 10 bases lying between them. The CDR3 consists of 14 residues. CDR1 is MNHEY, CDR2 SMNVEV, per germline (reference sequence). TCRdb fed the reads into MiXCR, producing one record per CDR3 protein. The table has 650,000 to 850,000 distinct CDR3 sequences, under 35% seen once. This receptor was obtained from a human donor in good health (CMV status not recorded). Some clones in this sample may be carry-over from other donors' samples. The sequenced sample was cultured CD8+ T cells from PBMCs, obtained from culture after CMV antigen stimulation. The chain uses TRBV27 and TRBJ2-3; a weak D match, TRBD1 (6 bases). Here the CDR3 reads CASSHGQSTDTQYF. CDR3 nucleotides: TGTGCCAGCAGCCATGGACAGAGCACAGATACGCAGTATTTT.